This entry concerns a single TCR beta chain. This record comes from a study of blood T cell repertoires in COVID-19. The overall study: Samples of COVID-19 (acute and convalescent) were obtained from the United States, Italy and Spain. PBMCs, B-cell-depleted T cells, or T cells were the source of the cDNA or gDNA that made up the material.

Original processing methods: Cell counts per sample came from amplifying reference gene primers. Profiling relied on immunoSEQ multiplex PCR, and the TCRdb table lists in-frame clones only, not all of them. Clone size and V and J calls were adopted from that table, with D and trimming inferred from the DNA. The sample shows 65,000 or so clones, roughly 71% of them seen only once. The germline V gene encodes CDR1 LGHDT and CDR2 YNNKEL (reference sequence). This CDR3 has 13 amino acids. With 4 bases removed from V and 7 bases from J, the gap between germline ends came to 11 bases. The receptor's source is a woman aged 50 to 60 with active or convalescent COVID-19. The material sequenced was peripheral blood. The chain carries TRBV3-1 (or the pseudogene TRBV3-2) and TRBJ1-5; tentatively, D is TRBD1 (5 bases). Here the CDR3 DNA reads TGTGCCAGCAGCCGACAGACAGACCAGCCCCAGCATTTT. Translated: CASSRQTDQPQHF.